Listed below are T cell receptor beta chains from one sample, sequenced in a study of blood T cell repertoires in COVID-19. Method: immunoSEQ multiplex PCR; TCRdb's copy keeps in-frame clones and lacks some. The sample consists of 380,000 or so clones, around 87% of them appearing once. Sequenced sample: PBMCs or T cells enriched from blood (not recorded which). Receptor source: a man aged 25-45 years who had recovered from COVID-19. CDR3s include the opening cysteine and the closing phenylalanine or tryptophan. Each record gives: D gene, V gene, clone size, J gene, CDR3 DNA, CDR3 protein. A D gene is named only where the DNA matches it firmly. Some rows mark clone size as missing; the rest say once, few, many or name a class of expanded clone.

>-|TRBV10-1|-|TRBJ2-1
TGCGCCATGTCGGGGGGCCGGAATGAGCAGTTCTTC
CAMSGGRNEQFF
>TRBD1|TRBV2|-|TRBJ1-6
TGTGCCAGCAGTGAGAGGGGGCATAATTCACCCCTCCACTTT
CASSERGHNSPLHF
>-|TRBV30|-|TRBJ1-6
TGTGCCTGGAGATTCCAGGGGAATTCACCCCTCCACTTT
CAWRFQGNSPLHF
>TRBD1|TRBV18|-|TRBJ2-7
TGTGCCAGCTCACCAGCGGCAGGGGGCTCCTACGAGCAGTACTTC
CASSPAAGGSYEQYF
>TRBD1|TRBV18|-|TRBJ1-6
TGTGCCAGCTCACCCAACAGGGGCACCCAGCCCCTCCACTTT
CASSPNRGTQPLHF
>-|TRBV19|-|TRBJ1-2
TGTGCCAGTAGTATCGGGGGAATATCTAACTATGGCTACACCTTC
CASSIGGISNYGYTF
>-|TRBV10-3|-|TRBJ1-5
TGTGCCATCAGACAGGGCCAGAATCAGCCCCAGCATTTT
CAIRQGQNQPQHF
>-|TRBV30|-|TRBJ1-6
TGTGCCTGGACTACCAAGGGGTTTTCCTATAATTCACCCCTCCACTTT
CAWTTKGFSYNSPLHF
>-|TRBV7-3|-|TRBJ1-3
TGTGCCAGCAGCTTAGGAGGGCCAACCCACTCTGGAAACACCATATATTTT
CASSLGGPTHSGNTIYF
>TRBD1|TRBV11-3|few|TRBJ1-1
TGTGCCAGCAGTTCGAAGGGGGCCGGCACTGAAGCTTTCTTT
CASSSKGAGTEAFF
>TRBD1|TRBV29-1|-|TRBJ1-2
TGCAGCGTTGTTGGTGGGACAGGGGATGGCTACACCTTC
CSVVGGTGDGYTF
>TRBD1|TRBV23-1|few|TRBJ1-2
TGCGCCAGCAGTCAATCTACGGACAGGGTCGACGAAGCTAACTATGGCTACACCTTC
CASSQSTDRVDEANYGYTF
>-|TRBV6-5|-|TRBJ1-1
TGTGCCAGCAGCTTTGGCAGGAACACTGAAGCTTTCTTT
CASSFGRNTEAFF
>-|TRBV27|-|TRBJ2-5
TGTGCCAGCCGGGGAGCGGGCAAAGAGACCCAGTACTTC
CASRGAGKETQYF
>TRBD2|TRBV7-2|-|TRBJ2-7
TGTGCCAGCAGCTTACTCGGGGGGTACTACGAGCAGTACTTC
CASSLLGGYYEQYF
>-|TRBV6-6|-|TRBJ1-1
TGTGCCAGCATTCGGGGGGGGTATACTGAAGCTTTCTTT
CASIRGGYTEAFF
>TRBD1|TRBV5-4|-|TRBJ2-2
TGTGCCACGCACCTGGACAGGACGAACACCGGGGAGCTGTTTTTT
CATHLDRTNTGELFF
>TRBD1|TRBV19|-|TRBJ2-6
TGTGCCAGTAGTCCCGGGACAGGGGGATACTCTGGGGCCAACGTCCTGACTTTC
CASSPGTGGYSGANVLTF
>-|TRBV12-3/TRBV12-4|-|TRBJ1-2
TGTGCCAGCAGTGAACCCGGTGAGGGCTACACCTTC
CASSEPGEGYTF